This TCR beta chain is from a study of blood T cell repertoires in COVID-19. Measured with immunoSEQ multiplex PCR; TCRdb has only the in-frame clones, and not every one. In the table there are nearly 15,000 clones, over 65% of which are singletons. Sequencing used peripheral blood. The sequence came from a human donor in a cohort sampled during active COVID-19.

This CDR3 is CASSDPQGQGKYEQYF. CDR3 in DNA: TGTGCCAGCAGTGACCCTCAGGGACAGGGTAAATACGAGCAGTACTTC. The chain employs TRBV6-1 and TRBJ2-7; TRBD1 matches at 9 bases. From germline, CDR1 is MNHNS and CDR2 SASEGT. This CDR3 comprises 16 residues. The V segment lost 3 bases and the J segment 4 bases; nucleotides outside the gene matches: 10.